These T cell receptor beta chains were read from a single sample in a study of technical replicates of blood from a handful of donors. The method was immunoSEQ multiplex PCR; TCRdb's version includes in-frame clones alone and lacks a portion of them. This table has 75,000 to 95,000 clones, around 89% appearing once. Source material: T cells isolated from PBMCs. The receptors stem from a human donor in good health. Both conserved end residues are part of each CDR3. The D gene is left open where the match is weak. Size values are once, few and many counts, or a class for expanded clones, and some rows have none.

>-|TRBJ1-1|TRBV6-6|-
CASIFPPDSTEAFF
TGTGCCAGCATATTCCCCCCCGACAGCACTGAAGCTTTCTTT
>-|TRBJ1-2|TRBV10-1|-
CASPPGASTPVDGYTF
TGCGCCAGCCCGCCGGGTGCTTCAACTCCCGTGGATGGCTACACCTTC
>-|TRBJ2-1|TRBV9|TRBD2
CASSVVGTSGSSGEQFF
TGTGCCAGCAGCGTAGTTGGGACTAGCGGGAGTAGCGGTGAGCAGTTCTTC
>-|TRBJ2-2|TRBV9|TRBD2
CASSPSGGYTLSGELFF
TGTGCCAGCAGCCCCAGCGGGGGGTACACCTTATCCGGGGAGCTGTTTTTT
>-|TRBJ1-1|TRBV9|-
CASSVSMNTEAFF
TGTGCCAGCAGCGTATCTATGAACACTGAAGCTTTCTTT
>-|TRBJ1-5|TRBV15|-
CATSLGSYSNQPQHF
TGTGCCACCAGTCTGGGCAGCTATAGCAATCAGCCCCAGCATTTT
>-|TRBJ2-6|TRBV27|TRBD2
CASSKLAGGGGANVLTF
TGTGCCAGCAGCAAACTAGCGGGAGGGGGAGGGGCCAACGTCCTGACTTTC
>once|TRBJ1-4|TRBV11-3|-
CASTGSEKLFF
TGTGCCAGCACCGGGAGTGAAAAACTGTTTTTT
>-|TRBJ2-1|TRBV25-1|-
CARGEVNEQFF
TGTGCCAGGGGGGAGGTCAATGAGCAGTTCTTC
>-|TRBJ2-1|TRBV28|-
CAYQVSFGGNEQFF
TGTGCTTACCAGGTTTCATTTGGGGGGAATGAGCAGTTCTTC
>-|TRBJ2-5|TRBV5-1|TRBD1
CASSTDRGLIKGETQYF
TGCGCCAGCAGTACGGACAGGGGGCTAATAAAAGGAGAGACCCAGTACTTC
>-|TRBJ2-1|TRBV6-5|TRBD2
CASSYGLAAYNEQFF
TGTGCCAGCAGTTACGGGCTAGCGGCCTACAATGAGCAGTTCTTC
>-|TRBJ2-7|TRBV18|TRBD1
CASSLRQGSYEQYF
TGTGCCAGCTCACTTAGACAGGGCTCCTACGAGCAGTACTTC
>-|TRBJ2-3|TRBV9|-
CASSVEAWGVGQYF
TGTGCCAGCAGCGTAGAGGCTTGGGGGGTAGGGCAGTATTTT
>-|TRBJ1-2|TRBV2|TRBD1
CASSAISGQGNYGYTF
TGTGCCAGCAGTGCCATTTCGGGACAGGGGAACTATGGCTACACCTTC
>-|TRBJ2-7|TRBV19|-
CASSVQVAVGDYEQYF
TGTGCCAGTAGTGTCCAAGTAGCGGTTGGGGACTACGAGCAGTACTTC
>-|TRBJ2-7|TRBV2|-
CASSEGISAESYEQYF
TGTGCCAGCAGTGAGGGTATTAGCGCAGAGTCCTACGAGCAGTACTTC
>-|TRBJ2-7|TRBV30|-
CAWSVTGLDEQYF
TGTGCCTGGAGTGTAACAGGGCTGGACGAGCAGTACTTC
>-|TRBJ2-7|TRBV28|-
CASSLAATLYEQYF
TGTGCCAGCAGTTTGGCGGCCACCCTCTACGAGCAGTACTTC
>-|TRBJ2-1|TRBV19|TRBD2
CASSRGAGSGREGREQFF
TGTGCCAGTAGTAGGGGGGCAGGGTCTGGGCGGGAGGGCCGTGAGCAGTTCTTC
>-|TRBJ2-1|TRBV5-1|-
CASNNPGDHNEQFF
TGCGCCAGCAATAATCCAGGGGATCACAATGAGCAGTTCTTC
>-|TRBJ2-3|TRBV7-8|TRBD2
CASSLGILAGAGDTQYF
TGTGCCAGCAGCTTGGGGATACTAGCGGGAGCTGGAGATACGCAGTATTTT
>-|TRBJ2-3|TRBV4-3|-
CASSQVAGSTDTQYF
TGCGCCAGCAGCCAAGTCGCCGGGAGCACAGATACGCAGTATTTT
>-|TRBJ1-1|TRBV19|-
CASSPRGYPEAFF
TGTGCCAGTAGTCCCCGGGGGTATCCTGAAGCTTTCTTT
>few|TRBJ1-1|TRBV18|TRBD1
CASSLGTGGTNTEAFF
TGTGCCAGCTCACTAGGGACAGGGGGTACGAACACTGAAGCTTTCTTT
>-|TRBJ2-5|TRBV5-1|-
CASNVGSRETQYF
TGCGCCAGCAACGTCGGGAGTAGGGAGACCCAGTACTTC
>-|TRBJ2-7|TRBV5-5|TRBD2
CASSLSTSVSYEQYF
TGTGCCAGCAGCTTGTCTACTAGCGTTTCCTACGAGCAGTACTTC
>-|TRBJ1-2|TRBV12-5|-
CASGLVAGNFKLLLYGYTF
TGTGCTAGTGGTTTGGTAGCGGGTAACTTCAAACTATTACTCTATGGCTACACCTTC
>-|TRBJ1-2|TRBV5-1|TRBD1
CASSSGTGDYGYTF
TGCGCCAGCAGCTCGGGGACAGGGGACTATGGCTACACCTTC
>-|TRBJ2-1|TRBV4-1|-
CASSQDSGLSFF
TGCGCCAGCAGCCAAGATTCCGGACTCTCGTTCTTC
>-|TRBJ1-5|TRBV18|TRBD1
CASSYQGANNQPQHF
TGTGCCAGCTCATACCAGGGGGCTAACAATCAGCCCCAGCATTTT
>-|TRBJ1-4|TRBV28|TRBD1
CASSVSGTGNREKLFF
TGTGCCAGCAGTGTCTCCGGGACAGGGAACCGTGAAAAACTGTTTTTT
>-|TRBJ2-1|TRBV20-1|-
CSAIHSSEQFF
TGCAGTGCGATCCATAGTAGCGAGCAGTTCTTC
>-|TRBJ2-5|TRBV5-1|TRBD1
CASNGQDPQETQYF
TGCGCCAGCAACGGACAGGACCCCCAAGAGACCCAGTACTTC
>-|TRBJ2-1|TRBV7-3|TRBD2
CASSPLAGLYNEQFF
TGTGCCAGCAGCCCCTTAGCGGGGTTATACAATGAGCAGTTCTTC
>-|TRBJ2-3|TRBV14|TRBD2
CASSQDRGGSTDTQYF
TGTGCCAGCAGCCAAGACCGGGGCGGGAGTACAGATACGCAGTATTTT
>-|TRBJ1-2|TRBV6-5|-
CASTRASNYGYTF
TGTGCCAGCACGCGGGCTTCTAACTATGGCTACACCTTC
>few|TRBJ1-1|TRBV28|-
CASTGTFEGSEAFF
TGTGCCAGCACAGGGACATTCGAAGGATCTGAAGCTTTCTTT
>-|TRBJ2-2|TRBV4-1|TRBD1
CASSQDLETGTTGELFF
TGCGCCAGCAGCCAAGATCTCGAGACAGGGACCACCGGGGAGCTGTTTTTT
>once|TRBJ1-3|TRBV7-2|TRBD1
CASRIQGAVTGNTIYF
TGTGCCAGCAGGATACAGGGGGCAGTAACTGGAAACACCATATATTTT